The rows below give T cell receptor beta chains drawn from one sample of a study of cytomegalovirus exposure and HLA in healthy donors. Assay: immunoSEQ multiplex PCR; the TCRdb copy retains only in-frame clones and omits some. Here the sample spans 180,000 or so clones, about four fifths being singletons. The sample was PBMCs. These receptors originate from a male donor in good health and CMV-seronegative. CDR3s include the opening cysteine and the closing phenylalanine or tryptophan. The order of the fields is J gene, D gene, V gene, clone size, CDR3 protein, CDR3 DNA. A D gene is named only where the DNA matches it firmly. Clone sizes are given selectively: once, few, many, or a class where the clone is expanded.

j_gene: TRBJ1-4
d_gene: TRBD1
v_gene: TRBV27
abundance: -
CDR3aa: CASSLSGGGLLNEKLFF
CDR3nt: TGTGCCAGCAGTTTATCCGGAGGGGGCCTATTGAATGAAAAACTGTTTTTT

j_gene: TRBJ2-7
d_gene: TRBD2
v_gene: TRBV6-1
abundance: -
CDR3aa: CASRGLAGYEQYF
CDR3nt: TGTGCCAGCAGAGGACTAGCGGGTTACGAGCAGTACTTC

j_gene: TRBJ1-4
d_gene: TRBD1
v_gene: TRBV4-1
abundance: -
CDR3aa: CASSPRDRSEEIREKLFF
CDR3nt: TGCGCCAGCAGCCCCCGGGACAGGTCAGAAGAAATAAGGGAAAAACTGTTTTTT

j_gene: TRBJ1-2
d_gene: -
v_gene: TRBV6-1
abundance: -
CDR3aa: CASSEASGQGYTF
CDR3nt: TGTGCCAGCAGTGAAGCTAGCGGTCAAGGCTACACCTTC

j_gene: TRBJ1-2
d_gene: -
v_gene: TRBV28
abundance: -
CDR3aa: CASSRPQQGNYGYTF
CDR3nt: TGTGCCAGCAGCCGCCCCCAACAGGGTAACTATGGCTACACCTTC

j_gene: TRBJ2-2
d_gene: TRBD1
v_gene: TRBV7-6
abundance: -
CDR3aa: CASSGTGNTGELFF
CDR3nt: TGTGCCAGCAGCGGGACAGGGAACACCGGGGAGCTGTTTTTT

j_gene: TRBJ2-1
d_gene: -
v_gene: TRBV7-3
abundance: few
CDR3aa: CASSVSGGYSSYNEQFF
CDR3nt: TGTGCCAGCAGCGTGAGTGGGGGCTATAGCTCCTACAATGAGCAGTTCTTC

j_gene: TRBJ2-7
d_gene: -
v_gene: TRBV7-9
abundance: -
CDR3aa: CASSPSSYEQYF
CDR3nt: TGTGCCAGCAGCCCCTCCTCCTACGAGCAGTACTTC

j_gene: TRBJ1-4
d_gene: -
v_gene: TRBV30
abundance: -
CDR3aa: CAWSLGSNEKLFF
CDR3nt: TGTGCCTGGAGTCTGGGCTCTAATGAAAAACTGTTTTTT

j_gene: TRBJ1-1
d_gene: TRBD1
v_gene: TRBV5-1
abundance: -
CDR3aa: CASSIRTGGGTEAFF
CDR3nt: TGCGCCAGCAGCATCCGGACAGGGGGGGGCACTGAAGCTTTCTTT

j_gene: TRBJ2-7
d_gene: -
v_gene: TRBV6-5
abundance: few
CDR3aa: CASSYSGTPSYEQYF
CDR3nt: TGTGCCAGCAGTTACTCCGGGACACCCTCATACGAGCAGTACTTC

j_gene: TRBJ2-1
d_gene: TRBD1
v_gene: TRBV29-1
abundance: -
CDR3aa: CSVLTTGAGEQFF
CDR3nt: TGCAGCGTTCTTACGACAGGGGCCGGTGAGCAGTTCTTC

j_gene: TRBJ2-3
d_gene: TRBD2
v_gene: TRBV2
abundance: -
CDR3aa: CASSDLAGGTDTQYF
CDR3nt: TGTGCCAGCAGTGATCTAGCGGGAGGCACAGATACGCAGTATTTT

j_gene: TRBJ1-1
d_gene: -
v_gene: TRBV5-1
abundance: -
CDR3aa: CASSGVQTGNTEAFF
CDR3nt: TGCGCCAGCAGCGGCGTACAGACAGGGAACACTGAAGCTTTCTTT

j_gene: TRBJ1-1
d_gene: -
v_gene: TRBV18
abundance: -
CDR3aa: CASSPRQNMNTEAFF
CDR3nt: TGTGCCAGCTCACCAAGACAGAACATGAACACTGAAGCTTTCTTT

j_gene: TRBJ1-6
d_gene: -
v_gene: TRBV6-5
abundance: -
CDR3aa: CASSDSSYNSPLHF
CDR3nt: TGTGCCAGCAGTGACAGCTCCTATAATTCACCCCTCCACTTT

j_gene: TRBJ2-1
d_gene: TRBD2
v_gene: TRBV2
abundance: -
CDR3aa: CASSTSGVSEQFF
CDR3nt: TGTGCCAGCAGTACTAGCGGGGTTTCTGAGCAGTTCTTC

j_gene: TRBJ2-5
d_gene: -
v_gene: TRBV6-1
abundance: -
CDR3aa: CASTGQIKETQYF
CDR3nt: TGTGCCAGCACCGGACAGATTAAAGAGACCCAGTACTTC

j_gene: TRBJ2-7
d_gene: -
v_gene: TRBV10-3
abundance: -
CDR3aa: CAITVPVGGLYEQYF
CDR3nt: TGTGCCATCACCGTACCTGTCGGGGGACTCTACGAGCAGTACTTC

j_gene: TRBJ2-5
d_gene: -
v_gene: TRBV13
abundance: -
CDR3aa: CASSLAGKYSQETQYF
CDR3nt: TGTGCCAGCAGCTTAGCCGGGAAGTACTCTCAAGAGACCCAGTACTTC

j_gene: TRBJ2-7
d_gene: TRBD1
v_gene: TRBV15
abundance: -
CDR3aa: CATSKYKGQAHYEQYF
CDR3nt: TGTGCCACCAGCAAGTACAAAGGACAGGCCCACTACGAGCAGTACTTC

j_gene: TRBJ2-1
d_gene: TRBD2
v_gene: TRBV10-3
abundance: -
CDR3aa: CAISESGTSGLYNEQFF
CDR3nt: TGTGCCATCAGTGAGTCGGGCACTAGCGGACTCTACAATGAGCAGTTCTTC

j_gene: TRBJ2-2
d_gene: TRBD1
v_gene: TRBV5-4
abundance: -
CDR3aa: CASSWAQGAPGELFF
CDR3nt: TGTGCCAGCAGCTGGGCACAGGGGGCGCCCGGGGAGCTGTTTTTT

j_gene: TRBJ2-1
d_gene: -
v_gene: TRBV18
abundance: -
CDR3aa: CASSFQGMDNEQFF
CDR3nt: TGTGCCAGCTCATTCCAGGGGATGGACAATGAGCAGTTCTTC

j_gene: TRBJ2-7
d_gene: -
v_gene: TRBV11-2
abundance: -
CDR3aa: CASSLENEQYF
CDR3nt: TGTGCCAGCAGCTTAGAAAACGAGCAGTACTTC

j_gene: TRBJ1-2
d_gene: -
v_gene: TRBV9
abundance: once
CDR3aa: CASSYGTPNYGYTF
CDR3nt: TGTGCCAGCAGCTACGGGACACCCAACTATGGCTACACCTTC

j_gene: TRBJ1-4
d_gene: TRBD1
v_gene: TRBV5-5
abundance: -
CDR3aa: CASSLKRQGPEGLGEKLFF
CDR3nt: TGTGCCAGCAGCTTAAAAAGACAGGGGCCCGAAGGGTTGGGTGAAAAACTGTTTTTT

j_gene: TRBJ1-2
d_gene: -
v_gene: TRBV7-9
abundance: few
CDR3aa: CASSPQGPLIGGYTF
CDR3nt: TGTGCCAGCAGTCCACAGGGTCCCCTAATCGGTGGCTACACCTTC

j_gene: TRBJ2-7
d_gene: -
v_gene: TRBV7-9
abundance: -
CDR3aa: CASSLVRLRDPYEQYF
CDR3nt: TGTGCCAGCAGCTTAGTTCGCCTCAGGGATCCCTACGAGCAGTACTTC

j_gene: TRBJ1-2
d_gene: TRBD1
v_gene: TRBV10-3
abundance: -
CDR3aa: CAIIGQEGSNYGYTF
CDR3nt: TGTGCCATCATCGGACAGGAGGGCTCAAACTATGGCTACACCTTC

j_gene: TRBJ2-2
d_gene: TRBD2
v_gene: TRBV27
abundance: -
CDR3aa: CASSLVGGRATWGGELFF
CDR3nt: TGTGCCAGCAGTTTGGTGGGCGGGAGGGCGACGTGGGGCGGGGAGCTGTTTTTT

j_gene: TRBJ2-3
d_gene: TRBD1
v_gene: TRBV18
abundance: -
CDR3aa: CASSPLDRTDTQYF
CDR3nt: TGTGCCAGCTCACCACTGGACAGGACGGATACGCAGTATTTT

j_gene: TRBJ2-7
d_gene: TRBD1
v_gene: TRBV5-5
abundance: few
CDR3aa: CATGQGRGSYEQYF
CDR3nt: TGTGCCACCGGACAGGGAAGAGGGTCCTACGAGCAGTACTTC

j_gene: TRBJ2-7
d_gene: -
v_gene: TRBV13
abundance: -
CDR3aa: CASSLAGTGSYEQYF
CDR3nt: TGTGCCAGCAGCTTAGCAGGCACAGGCTCCTACGAGCAGTACTTC

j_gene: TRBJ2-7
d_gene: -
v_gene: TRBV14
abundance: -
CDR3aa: CASSPSSGPLSEQYF
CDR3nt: TGTGCCAGCAGCCCCAGTAGCGGACCCCTTTCCGAGCAGTACTTC

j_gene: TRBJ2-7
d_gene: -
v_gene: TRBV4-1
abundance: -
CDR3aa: CASSQGAASSFVSGAEQYF
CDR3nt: TGCGCCAGCAGCCAAGGGGCAGCCTCAAGTTTTGTTTCAGGTGCCGAGCAGTACTTC

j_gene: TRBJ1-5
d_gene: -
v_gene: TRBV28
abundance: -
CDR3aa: CASSRDNSNQPQHF
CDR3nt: TGTGCCAGCAGTAGAGACAATAGCAATCAGCCCCAGCATTTT

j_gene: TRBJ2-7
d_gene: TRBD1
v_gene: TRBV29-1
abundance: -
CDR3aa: CSVEARLGLNRGSPYEQYF
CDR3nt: TGTAGCGTTGAAGCACGACTTGGACTGAACAGGGGAAGCCCCTACGAGCAGTACTTC

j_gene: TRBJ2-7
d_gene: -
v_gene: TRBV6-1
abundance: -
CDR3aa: CASRVRNEQYF
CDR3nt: TGTGCCAGCAGGGTTAGAAACGAGCAGTACTTC

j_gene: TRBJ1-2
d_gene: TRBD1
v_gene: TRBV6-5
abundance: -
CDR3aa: CASEGQPNYGYTF
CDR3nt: TGTGCCAGCGAGGGACAGCCTAACTATGGCTACACCTTC

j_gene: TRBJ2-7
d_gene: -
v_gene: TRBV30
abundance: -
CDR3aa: CALGSLPPYEQYF
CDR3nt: TGTGCCTTGGGGAGCCTACCCCCCTACGAGCAGTACTTC

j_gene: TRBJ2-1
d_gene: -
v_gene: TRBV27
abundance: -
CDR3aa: CASSKDTRVTYNEQFF
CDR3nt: TGTGCCAGCAGTAAGGATACCAGGGTAACCTACAATGAGCAGTTCTTC

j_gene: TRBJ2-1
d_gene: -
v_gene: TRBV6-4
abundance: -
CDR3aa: CASKRDFSYNEQFF
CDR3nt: TGTGCCAGCAAACGAGATTTCTCCTACAATGAGCAGTTCTTC

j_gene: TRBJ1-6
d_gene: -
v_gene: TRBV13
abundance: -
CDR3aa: CASSFNRLDNSPLHF
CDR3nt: TGTGCCAGCAGCTTTAACCGACTCGATAATTCACCCCTCCACTTT

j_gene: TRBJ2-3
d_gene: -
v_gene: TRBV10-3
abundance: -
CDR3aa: CAISGPGISVLTDTQYF
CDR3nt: TGTGCCATCAGTGGACCTGGGATTAGCGTTCTCACAGATACGCAGTATTTT

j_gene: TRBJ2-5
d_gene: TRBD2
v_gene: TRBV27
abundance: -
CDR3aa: CASSLGLAGTETQYF
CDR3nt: TGTGCCAGCAGTCTAGGACTAGCGGGGACGGAGACCCAGTACTTC

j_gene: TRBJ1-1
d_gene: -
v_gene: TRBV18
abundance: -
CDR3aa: CASSPSGTNTEAFF
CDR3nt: TGTGCCAGCTCACCCTCAGGAACGAACACTGAAGCTTTCTTT

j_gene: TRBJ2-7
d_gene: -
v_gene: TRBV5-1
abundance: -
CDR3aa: CASSLELNYYEQYF
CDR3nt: TGCGCCAGCAGCTTGGAACTCAATTACTACGAGCAGTACTTC

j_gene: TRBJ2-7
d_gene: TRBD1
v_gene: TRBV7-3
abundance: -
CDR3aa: CASSPGQGYEQYF
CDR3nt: TGTGCCAGCAGCCCGGGACAGGGGTACGAGCAGTACTTC

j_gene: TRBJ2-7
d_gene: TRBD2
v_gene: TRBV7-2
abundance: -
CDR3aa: CASSPSGKRAEQYF
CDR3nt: TGTGCCAGCAGCCCTAGCGGGAAGAGAGCCGAGCAGTACTTC

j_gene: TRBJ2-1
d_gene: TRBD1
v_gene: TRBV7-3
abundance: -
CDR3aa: CASSSNQGAPFF
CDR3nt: TGTGCCAGCAGCTCAAACCAGGGGGCCCCGTTCTTC

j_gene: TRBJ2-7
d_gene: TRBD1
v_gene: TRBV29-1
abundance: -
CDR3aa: CSVAGTGGYEQYF
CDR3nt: TGCAGCGTGGCGGGGACAGGGGGCTACGAGCAGTACTTC

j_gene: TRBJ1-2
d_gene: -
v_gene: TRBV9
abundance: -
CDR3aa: CASSRPSYGYTF
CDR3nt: TGTGCCAGCAGCCGTCCGTCCTATGGCTACACCTTC

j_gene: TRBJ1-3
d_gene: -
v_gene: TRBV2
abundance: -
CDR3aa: CASRWGAGNTIYF
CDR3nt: TGTGCCAGCAGGTGGGGGGCTGGAAACACCATATATTTT

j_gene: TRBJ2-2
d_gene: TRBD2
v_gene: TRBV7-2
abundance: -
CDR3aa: CASSPLVSGRPLHSGELFF
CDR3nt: TGTGCCAGCAGCCCCCTCGTTAGCGGGAGGCCTCTACATTCCGGGGAGCTGTTTTTT

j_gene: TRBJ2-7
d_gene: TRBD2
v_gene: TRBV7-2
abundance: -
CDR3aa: CASSLRGLAGDSYEQYF
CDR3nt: TGTGCCAGCAGCCTAAGGGGACTAGCGGGTGATTCCTACGAGCAGTACTTC

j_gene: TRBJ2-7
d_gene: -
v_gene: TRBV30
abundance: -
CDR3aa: CAWIEVNWWGLSGEQYF
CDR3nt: TGTGCCTGGATAGAGGTGAATTGGTGGGGGCTTTCAGGCGAGCAGTACTTC

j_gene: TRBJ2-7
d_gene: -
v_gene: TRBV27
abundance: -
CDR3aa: CASSFAESYEQYF
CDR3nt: TGTGCCAGCAGTTTCGCGGAGAGCTACGAGCAGTACTTC

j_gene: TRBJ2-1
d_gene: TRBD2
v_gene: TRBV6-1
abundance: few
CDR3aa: CASRTGTSGHNEQFF
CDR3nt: TGTGCCAGCAGAACAGGGACTAGCGGCCACAATGAGCAGTTCTTC